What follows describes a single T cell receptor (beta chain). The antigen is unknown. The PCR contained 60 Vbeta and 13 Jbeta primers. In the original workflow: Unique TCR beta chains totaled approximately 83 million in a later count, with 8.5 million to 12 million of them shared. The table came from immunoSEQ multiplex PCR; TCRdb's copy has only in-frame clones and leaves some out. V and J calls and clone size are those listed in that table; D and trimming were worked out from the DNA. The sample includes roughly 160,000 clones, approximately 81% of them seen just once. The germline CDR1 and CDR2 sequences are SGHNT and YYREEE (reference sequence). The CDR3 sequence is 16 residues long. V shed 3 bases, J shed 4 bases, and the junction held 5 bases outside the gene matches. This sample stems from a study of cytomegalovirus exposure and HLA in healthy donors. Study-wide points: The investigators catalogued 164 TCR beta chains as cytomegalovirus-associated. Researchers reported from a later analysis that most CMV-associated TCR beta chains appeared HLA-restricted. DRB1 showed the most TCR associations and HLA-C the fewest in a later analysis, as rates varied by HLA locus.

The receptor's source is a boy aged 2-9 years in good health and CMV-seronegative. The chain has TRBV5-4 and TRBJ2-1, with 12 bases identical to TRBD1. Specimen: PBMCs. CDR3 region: CASSWDRGLGYNEQFF. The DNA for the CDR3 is TGTGCCAGCAGCTGGGACAGGGGGCTTGGGTACAATGAGCAGTTCTTC.